Presented here are 29 T cell receptor beta chains from one specimen sequenced in a study of T cell changes during pregnancy in multiple sclerosis (dated by TCRdb to the late 2010s). The library was generated by the immunoSEQ multiplex PCR assay. Imported from immuneACCESS, the table was reduced by TCRdb to in-frame sequences with V and J called. These copies leave out some clones; in studies compared against another copy, an unresolved V gene accounts for under half, and the cause of the remainder is not known. The sample table records 40,000 to 55,000 clones; approximately 92% of these occur just once. The ten largest clones represent around 8.6% of the sample. This material consisted of CD8+ T cells from peripheral blood mononuclear cells, taken after pregnancy. The origin of the receptors is a female donor with multiple sclerosis, enrolled in a pregnancy study.

The CDR3 sequence is CASTSGIRETQYF. The CDR3, as DNA: TGTGCCAGTACTAGCGGGATCCGGGAGACCCAGTACTTC. The chain recombines TRBV5-5 with TRBJ2-5, with 10 bases lining up with TRBD2. The CDR3 extends over 13 amino acids. CDR1 is SGHKS, CDR2 YYEKEE, per germline (reference sequence). V was pared by 8 bases and J by 5 bases, with 6 bases of the junction left unmatched. The full variable domain, rest sourced from reference TRBV5-5 and TRBJ2-5, is DAGVTQSPTHLIKTRGQQVTLRCSPISGHKSVSWYQQVLGQGPQFIFQYYEKEERGRGNFPDRFSARQFPNYSSELNVNALLLGDSALYLCASTSGIRETQYFGPGTRLLVL.

The CDR3, as DNA: TGTGCCAGCAGCTTCGGAACTAGCGGGCACCAAGAGACCCAGTACTTC. It specifies CASSFGTSGHQETQYF. This sequence joins TRBV7-2 and TRBJ2-5; 9 positions agree with TRBD2. The CDR3 covers 16 residues. V lost 3 bases, J lost 0 bases, and 5 bases stayed unmatched. CDR1 is SGHTA and CDR2 is FQGNSA in the germline V gene.

In nucleotides, the CDR3 is TGTGCCAGCCTCGTGACATCGGTTCATGGCTACACCTTC. This translates into CASLVTSVHGYTF. The chain recombines TRBV2 with TRBJ1-2, with D unresolved. The CDR3 is 13 amino acids. Germline V CDR1 and CDR2: SNHLY, FYNNEI. V dropped 8 bases and J dropped 6 bases, with 16 bases sitting between them.

The chain links TRBV7-9 to TRBJ1-2; no clear D gene. Germline lookup yields CDR1 SEHNR and CDR2 FQNEAQ (reference sequence). The CDR3 is made up of 14 amino acids. Between the trimmed V and J ends, which lost 3 bases and 0 bases, there was a span of 8 bases. CDR3 sequence (DNA): TGTGCCAGCAGCTTCCCCGGTTCTAACTATGGCTACACCTTC. It yields the protein CASSFPGSNYGYTF.

The chain has TRBV6-5 and TRBJ2-3; D unresolved. V lost 3 bases to trimming and J lost 0 bases, with 7 bases between them. The CDR3 totals 14 residues. CDR1 and CDR2 from the germline V gene are MNHEY and SVGAGI. The chain's CDR3 is CASSYAVSTDTQYF. CDR3 nucleotides: TGTGCCAGCAGTTATGCGGTTAGCACAGATACGCAGTATTTT.

With regard to this clone: The conserved final phenylalanine or tryptophan is absent from the CDR3, which likely points to a read error. This chain joins TRBV29-1 and TRBJ2-7, with 8 bases matching TRBD2. CDR3 length: 13 residues. V was clipped by 4 bases and J by 3 bases; unmatched bases: 5. CDR1 and CDR2 (germline): SQVTM, ANQGSEA. CDR3 protein: CSVVTSGHYEQYS. CDR3 nucleotide sequence: TGCAGCGTTGTCACTAGCGGACACTACGAGCAGTACTCC.

This clone was seen once. V and J are TRBV5-4 and TRBJ2-1; 7 nucleotides align to TRBD1. V shed 2 bases and J 0 bases; nucleotides not matched to a gene: 2. Germline V gene data show CDR1 as SGHNT and CDR2 as YYREEE (reference sequence). CDR3 length: 15 amino acids. CDR3: CASSFGDSSYNEQFF. DNA for the CDR3: TGTGCCAGCAGCTTTGGGGACAGCTCCTACAATGAGCAGTTCTTC.

The rearrangement joins TRBV30 to TRBJ2-3, with D possibly TRBD2 on 6 matching bases. V was shortened by 4 bases and J by 8 bases, with 13 bases between the two germline ends. This CDR3 contains 12 residues. Germline CDR1 and CDR2: GTSNPN and SVGIG (reference sequence). The CDR3 region is CAWKDERVTQYF. DNA for the CDR3: TGTGCCTGGAAGGACGAGCGGGTTACGCAGTATTTT.

The CDR3 DNA sequence: TGTGCCAGCAGCGCTAAGCACAGGGTAGGATCTCAGGAAAAACTGTTTTTT. Its protein product is CASSAKHRVGSQEKLFF. This sequence joins TRBV9 and TRBJ1-4, with D maybe TRBD1 (6 bases). CDR1 is SGDLS, CDR2 YYNGEE, per germline. Trimming pared 3 bases from V and 8 bases from J, leaving 23 bases between. The CDR3 has 17 residues.

The rearrangement uses TRBV13 and TRBJ2-1; 9 bases are a match to TRBD2. The germline CDR1 and CDR2 sequences are PRHDT and FYEKMQ (reference sequence). The CDR3 contains 15 residues. Trimming cost V 8 bases and J 7 bases; bases outside gene matches: 12. The CDR3 sequence is CASRWKAGGDNEQFF. Here the CDR3 DNA reads TGTGCCAGCCGGTGGAAAGCGGGGGGTGATAATGAGCAGTTCTTC.

The chain is built from TRBV5-1 and TRBJ1-1; possibly TRBD1 for D (6 bases). Germline V gene data show CDR1 as SGHRS and CDR2 as YFSETQ. The CDR3 sequence is 13 residues long. V gave up 1 base and J gave up 6 bases, with 10 bases separating them. CDR3 nucleotide sequence: TGCGCCAGCAGCTTGACAGGGTTAGCTGAAGCTTTCTTT. As protein: CASSLTGLAEAFF.

The rearrangement links TRBV4-2 to TRBJ1-1; no reliable D call. The V gene lost 3 bases and the J gene lost 8 bases, with 10 bases spanning the gap. Germline V lookup: CDR1 LGHNA, CDR2 YNFKEQ. The CDR3 contains 12 residues. CDR3 sequence reads: CASSQVGGEAFF. The CDR3 nucleotides read TGTGCCAGCAGCCAGGTGGGCGGGGAAGCTTTCTTT.

This CDR3 is CASSNYREHEQYF. The CDR3 DNA follows: TGTGCCAGCAGCAACTACAGGGAGCACGAGCAGTACTTC. This chain joins TRBV14 and TRBJ2-7; tentative D call: TRBD1 (6 bases). The length of the CDR3 is 13 residues. CDR1 SGHDN and CDR2 FVKESK come from the germline V gene. Between the trimmed V and J ends, which lost 5 bases and 5 bases, there was a span of 13 bases.

V and J are TRBV15 and TRBJ2-3; possible D gene TRBD2, 5 bases. Looked up from germline, CDR1 is LNHNV and CDR2 is YYDKDF (reference sequence). Trimming stripped 5 bases from V and 7 bases from J, with 25 bases between. CDR3 length equals 17 residues. CDR3 sequence (DNA): TGTGCCACCAGCTTCGAGACGGAAGAGGGAGCGGTAAATACGCAGTATTTT. Translated: CATSFETEEGAVNTQYF.

This clone was found once. The genes are TRBV7-3 and TRBJ2-2, with TRBD2 matching over 9 bases. The J segment lost 5 bases and the V segment lost 2 bases, leaving 6 bases of the junction unmatched. The CDR3 consists of 16 residues. Looked up from germline, CDR1 is SGHTA and CDR2 is FQGTGA. The CDR3 bases are TGTGCCAGCAGCTTACGTCTAGCGGGGACTACCGGGGAGCTGTTTTTT. Protein sequence: CASSLRLAGTTGELFF.

The gene calls are TRBV7-3 and TRBJ2-3, with 9 bases identical to TRBD1. The CDR3 consists of 15 residues. Germline CDR1 reads SGHTA; CDR2 reads FQGTGA. Trimming removed 5 bases from V and 0 bases from J; junction bases left unmatched: 3. CDR3 sequence: CASSDGQGSTDTQYF. CDR3 bases: TGTGCCAGCAGCGATGGACAGGGGAGCACAGATACGCAGTATTTT.

This clone was detected only once. V gene TRBV5-6 combines with J gene TRBJ1-1, with D maybe TRBD1 (6 bases). The CDR3 is made up of 15 amino acids. The V gene's germline CDR1 is SGHDT and CDR2 YYEEEE. V lost 6 bases, J lost 0 bases, and 15 bases lay in between. The CDR3 loop reads CASNSRGGMNTEAFF. In DNA form, the CDR3 reads TGTGCCAGCAACTCAAGGGGGGGGATGAACACTGAAGCTTTCTTT.

Only one count was recorded for this clone. The chain joins TRBV19 to TRBJ2-7; 7 bases agree with TRBD2. The CDR3 has 13 amino acids. The V segment lost 3 bases and the J segment 5 bases; nucleotides outside the gene matches: 4. The V gene's germline CDR1 is LNHDA and CDR2 SQIVND (reference sequence). CDR3 sequence: CASSIYAGDEQYF. The CDR3 DNA reads as TGTGCCAGTAGTATCTACGCGGGAGACGAGCAGTACTTC.

The chain recombines TRBV27 with TRBJ2-7; 7 bases map to TRBD1. Germline CDR1 is MNHEY and CDR2 is SMNVEV (reference sequence). V lost 6 bases, J lost 2 bases, and 7 bases stayed unmatched. The CDR3 runs to 14 residues. CDR3 residues: CASSLQTGTYEQYF. The CDR3 nucleotides read TGTGCCAGCAGCTTACAGACAGGGACCTACGAGCAGTACTTC.

The chain combines TRBV2 with TRBJ2-7; possible D gene TRBD1, 5 bases. CDR1 and CDR2 from the germline V gene are SNHLY and FYNNEI. The CDR3 loop spans 16 amino acids. V shed 5 bases and J shed 4 bases, with 21 bases lying between them. This chain's CDR3 is CASSSPADSLEYEQYF. The CDR3 bases are TGTGCCAGCAGTTCACCCGCCGACAGTTTAGAGTACGAGCAGTACTTC.

The CDR3 nucleotides are TGCGCCAGCAGACGCGAAATCTATCCAGGGAAAGACAATGAGCAGTTCTTC. Translation gives CASRREIYPGKDNEQFF. The genes are TRBV4-1 and TRBJ2-1; a possible D gene is TRBD1 (5 bases). V was shortened by 6 bases and J by 5 bases, with 23 bases between the two germline ends. Germline V gene lookup returns CDR1 MGHRA and CDR2 YSYEKL. CDR3 length equals 17 residues.

The gene calls are TRBV6-5 and TRBJ1-1; perhaps TRBD1 as D (6 bases). Germline CDR1 is MNHEY and CDR2 is SVGAGI. V was pared by 0 bases and J by 4 bases, with 15 bases between. This CDR3 has 16 residues. In nucleotides, the CDR3 is TGTGCCAGCAGTTACTCGTATATCAGGGGTGGCACTGAAGCTTTCTTT. This translates into CASSYSYIRGGTEAFF.

The rearrangement links TRBV27 to TRBJ1-4; the D is unclear. The germline V gene encodes CDR1 MNHEY and CDR2 SMNVEV (reference sequence). This CDR3 contains 14 residues. The V gene lost 2 bases and the J gene lost 10 bases, with 14 bases spanning the gap. CDR3 DNA sequence: TGTGCCAGCAGTTTAAGCCTCTTAAGCGGAAAACTGTTTTTT. Its protein product is CASSLSLLSGKLFF.

The gene calls are TRBV5-5 and TRBJ2-2; 9 bases agree with TRBD1. The CDR3 covers 15 residues. Unmatched junction bases numbered 3, after V lost 3 bases and J lost 3 bases. CDR1 is SGHKS, CDR2 YYEKEE, per germline (reference sequence). In DNA form, the CDR3 reads TGTGCCAGCAGCTCCGGGACAGGGTACACCGGGGAGCTGTTTTTT. This codes for CASSSGTGYTGELFF.

The chain carries TRBV6-6 and TRBJ2-3; D unclear. The CDR3 runs 16 residues. Germline loops: CDR1 MNHNY, CDR2 SVGAGI (reference sequence). The ends were cut back, 0 bases at V and 6 bases at J, with 16 bases in the middle. The CDR3 reads CASSYSSSSRSDTQYF. Here the CDR3 DNA reads TGTGCCAGCAGTTACTCGAGTAGTTCCCGGTCGGATACGCAGTATTTT.

This clone was counted between two and nine times. This rearrangement joins TRBV4-1 to TRBJ1-1, with D hard to call. V dropped 6 bases and J dropped 4 bases, with 24 bases sitting between them. The CDR3 has 17 amino acids. Germline V gene lookup returns CDR1 MGHRA and CDR2 YSYEKL. In nucleotides, the CDR3 is TGCGCCAGCAGGGAGGACGTAACGAATCGAGAGGGCACTGAAGCTTTCTTT. Amino acids: CASREDVTNREGTEAFF.

The chain employs TRBV27 and TRBJ2-3; 8 bases align to TRBD1. Germline V CDR1 and CDR2: MNHEY, SMNVEV (reference sequence). V lost 5 bases, J lost 1 base, and 8 bases stayed unmatched. The CDR3 is 16 amino acids. CDR3 in amino acids: CASSPQGATGTDTQYF. The CDR3, as DNA: TGTGCCAGCAGTCCTCAGGGGGCAACGGGCACAGATACGCAGTATTTT.

The chain employs TRBV11-2 and TRBJ2-2, with D possibly matching TRBD1 (6 bases). Trimming stripped 0 bases from V and 6 bases from J, with 11 bases between. Germline V gene data show CDR1 as SGHAT and CDR2 as FQNNGV. The CDR3 is 15 amino acids. CDR3 bases: TGTGCCAGCAGCTTAGATTATGCAGGGGCCGGGGAGCTGTTTTTT. The encoded protein is CASSLDYAGAGELFF.

The rearrangement joins TRBV11-3 to TRBJ2-3, with D possibly matching TRBD2 (6 bases). V lost 5 bases, J lost 4 bases, and 19 bases lay in between. This CDR3 comprises 16 residues. Germline values: CDR1 SGHNT, CDR2 YENEEA. The CDR3 sequence: CASSPRGEIRPDTQYF. The CDR3 DNA reads TGTGCCAGCAGCCCGCGGGGAGAAATTAGGCCAGATACGCAGTATTTT.